These T cell receptor beta chains were read from a single sample in a study of blood T cell repertoires in COVID-19. The method was immunoSEQ multiplex PCR; TCRdb's version includes in-frame clones alone and lacks a portion of them. Among over 250,000 clones listed, approximately 90% were seen once. Input material: PBMCs or T cells enriched from blood (not recorded which). The receptors shown here come from a man aged 40-55 years who had recovered from COVID-19. Each CDR3 is given with its conserved first and last residue. D genes are given only for firm matches. Clone size is shown for a subset of rows, as once, few, many or a class of expanded clone.

>TRBV28|NA|TRBJ1-4|NA
CASSLAWTGEKLFF
TGTGCCAGCAGTCTTGCTTGGACTGGGGAAAAACTGTTTTTT
>TRBV5-8|NA|TRBJ1-5|NA
CASSSRVVYSNQPQHF
TGTGCCAGCAGTAGCCGGGTCGTTTATAGCAATCAGCCCCAGCATTTT
>TRBV28|NA|TRBJ1-1|NA
CAINDRGGNTEAFF
TGTGCCATTAACGACCGGGGGGGGAACACTGAAGCTTTCTTT
>TRBV2|NA|TRBJ1-1|NA
CASTGGFTEAFF
TGTGCCAGCACGGGAGGGTTTACTGAAGCTTTCTTT
>TRBV9|TRBD2|TRBJ2-7|NA
CASSVGLAGDQYF
TGTGCCAGCAGCGTAGGGCTAGCGGGAGATCAGTACTTC
>TRBV19|TRBD2|TRBJ2-7|NA
CASSIARGLAGNHEQYF
TGTGCCAGTAGTATTGCACGTGGACTAGCGGGTAACCACGAGCAGTACTTC
>TRBV3-1/TRBV3-2|NA|TRBJ2-7|NA
CASSQDADQRPYEQYF
TGTGCCAGCAGCCAAGATGCTGATCAGCGTCCCTACGAGCAGTACTTC
>TRBV4-1|NA|TRBJ1-1|NA
CASSQDEQGWTEAFF
TGCGCCAGCAGCCAAGATGAACAGGGCTGGACTGAAGCTTTCTTT
>TRBV25-1|TRBD2|TRBJ2-5|NA
CASRGSGRVGTQYF
TGTGCCAGCAGAGGAAGCGGGAGGGTCGGGACCCAGTACTTC
>TRBV19|TRBD1|TRBJ1-6|NA
CASNSGDRLLIPLHF
TGTGCCAGTAACTCCGGGGACAGGTTATTGATCCCCCTCCACTTT
>TRBV12-5|NA|TRBJ1-1|NA
CASGLPRGRSEAFF
TGTGCTAGTGGTTTGCCCAGGGGACGGTCTGAAGCTTTCTTT
>TRBV20-1|TRBD1|TRBJ1-2|NA
CSADRDGGYTF
TGCAGTGCTGACAGGGATGGTGGCTACACCTTC
>TRBV7-9|TRBD1|TRBJ1-2|once
CASSLSPTGGQQSYGYTF
TGTGCCAGCAGCTTAAGCCCAACAGGGGGCCAACAATCCTATGGCTACACCTTC
>TRBV4-1|NA|TRBJ1-2|NA
CASSPGSYGYTF
TGCGCCAGCAGCCCAGGCTCCTATGGCTACACCTTC
>TRBV20-1|NA|TRBJ2-7|once
CSASLPGYKDEQYF
TGCAGTGCTAGTCTTCCGGGATACAAGGACGAGCAGTACTTC
>TRBV7-9|NA|TRBJ2-3|once
CASRPTELSTDTQYF
TGTGCCAGCAGACCGACAGAGTTAAGCACAGATACGCAGTATTTT
>TRBV6-5|NA|TRBJ1-4|NA
CASSYSGTNEKLFF
TGTGCCAGCAGTTATTCGGGGACTAATGAAAAACTGTTTTTT
>TRBV27|NA|TRBJ2-2|few
CASSLKSVTGELFF
TGTGCCAGCAGTTTAAAGAGTGTCACCGGGGAGCTGTTTTTT